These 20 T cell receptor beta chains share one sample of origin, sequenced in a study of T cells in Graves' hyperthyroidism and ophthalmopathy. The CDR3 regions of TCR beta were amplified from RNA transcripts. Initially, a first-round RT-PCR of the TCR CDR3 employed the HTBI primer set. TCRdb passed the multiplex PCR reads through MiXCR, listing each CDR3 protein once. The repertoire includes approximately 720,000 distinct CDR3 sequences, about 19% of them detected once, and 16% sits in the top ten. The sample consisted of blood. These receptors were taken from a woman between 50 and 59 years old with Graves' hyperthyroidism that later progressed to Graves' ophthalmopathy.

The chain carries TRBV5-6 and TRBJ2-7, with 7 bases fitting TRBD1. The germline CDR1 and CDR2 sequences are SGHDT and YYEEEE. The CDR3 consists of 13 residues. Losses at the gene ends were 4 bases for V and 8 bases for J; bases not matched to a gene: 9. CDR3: CASSPGQIRKQYF. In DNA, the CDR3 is TGTGCCAGCAGCCCGGGACAGATTAGAAAGCAGTACTTC.

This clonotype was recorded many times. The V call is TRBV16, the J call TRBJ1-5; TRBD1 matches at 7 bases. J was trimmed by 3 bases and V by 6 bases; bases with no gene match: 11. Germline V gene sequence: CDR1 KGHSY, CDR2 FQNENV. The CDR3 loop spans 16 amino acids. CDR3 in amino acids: CASSPLGDSNNQPQHF. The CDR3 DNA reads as TGTGCCAGCAGTCCACTAGGGGACAGTAACAATCAGCCCCAGCATTTT.

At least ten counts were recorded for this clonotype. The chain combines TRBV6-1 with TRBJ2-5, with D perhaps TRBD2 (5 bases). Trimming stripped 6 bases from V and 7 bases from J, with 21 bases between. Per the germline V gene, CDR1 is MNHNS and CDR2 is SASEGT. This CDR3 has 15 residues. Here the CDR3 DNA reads TGTGCCAGCAGACCCCACGGGGATCGGGATAGGACCCAGTACTTC. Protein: CASRPHGDRDRTQYF.

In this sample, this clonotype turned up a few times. CDR3 residues: CASSSTLAGYNEQFF. CDR3 DNA sequence: TGTGCCAGCAGTTCGACACTGGCGGGGTACAATGAGCAGTTCTTC. The chain recombines TRBV6-1 with TRBJ2-1; TRBD2 is a possible D gene (6 bases). The V gene's germline CDR1 is MNHNS and CDR2 SASEGT. CDR3 size: 15 residues. V lost 5 bases to trimming and J lost 4 bases, with 15 bases between them.

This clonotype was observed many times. In DNA, the CDR3 is TGTGCCAGCAGTTTAGGGGCTTCTGGGGGTACCTATGGCTACACCTTC. It specifies CASSLGASGGTYGYTF. The chain employs TRBV12-3 or TRBV12-4 and TRBJ1-2; the D gene is possibly TRBD1 (5 bases). The CDR3 covers 16 residues. V lost 1 base, J lost 4 bases, and 16 bases lay in between.

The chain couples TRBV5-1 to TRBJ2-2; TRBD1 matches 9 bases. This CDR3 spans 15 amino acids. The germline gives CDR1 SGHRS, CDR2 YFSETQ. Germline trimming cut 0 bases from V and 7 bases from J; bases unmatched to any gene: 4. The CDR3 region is CASSLGDRDHGELFF. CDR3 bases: TGCGCCAGCAGCTTGGGGGACAGGGATCACGGGGAGCTGTTTTTT.

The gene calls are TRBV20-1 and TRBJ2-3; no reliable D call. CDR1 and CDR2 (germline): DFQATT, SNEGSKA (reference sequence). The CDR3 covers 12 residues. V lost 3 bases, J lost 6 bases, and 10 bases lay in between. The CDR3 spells CSASLRRDTQYF. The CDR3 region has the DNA TGCAGTGCTAGCCTCCGCCGGGATACGCAGTATTTT.

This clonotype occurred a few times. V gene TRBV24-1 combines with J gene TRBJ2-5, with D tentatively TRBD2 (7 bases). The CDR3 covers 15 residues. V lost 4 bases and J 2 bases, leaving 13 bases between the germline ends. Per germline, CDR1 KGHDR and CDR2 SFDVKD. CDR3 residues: CATSEDGGPQETQYF. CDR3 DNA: TGTGCCACCAGTGAGGACGGGGGGCCTCAAGAGACCCAGTACTTC.

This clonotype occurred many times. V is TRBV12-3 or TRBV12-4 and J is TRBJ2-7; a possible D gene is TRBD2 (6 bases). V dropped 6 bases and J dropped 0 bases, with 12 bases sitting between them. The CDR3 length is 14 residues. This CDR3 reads CASSGTSSSYEQYF. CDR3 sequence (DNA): TGTGCCAGCAGCGGGACTTCCAGCTCCTACGAGCAGTACTTC.

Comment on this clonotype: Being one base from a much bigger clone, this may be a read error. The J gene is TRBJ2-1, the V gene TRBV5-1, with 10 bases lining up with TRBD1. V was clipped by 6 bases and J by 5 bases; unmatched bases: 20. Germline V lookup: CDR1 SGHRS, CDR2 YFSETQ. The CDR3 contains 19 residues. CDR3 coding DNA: TGCGCCAGCAACCCGGGACAGGGGAGGGGGTACGTAACCAACAATGAGCAGTTCTTC. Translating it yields CASNPGQGRGYVTNNEQFF.

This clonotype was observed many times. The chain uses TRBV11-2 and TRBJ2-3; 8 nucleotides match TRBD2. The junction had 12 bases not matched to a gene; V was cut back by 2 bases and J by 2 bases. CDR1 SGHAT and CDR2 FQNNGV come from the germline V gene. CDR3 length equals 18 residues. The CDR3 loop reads CASSLWGPGGRDTDTQYF. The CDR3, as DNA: TGTGCCAGCAGCTTATGGGGCCCGGGGGGGCGCGACACAGATACGCAGTATTTT.

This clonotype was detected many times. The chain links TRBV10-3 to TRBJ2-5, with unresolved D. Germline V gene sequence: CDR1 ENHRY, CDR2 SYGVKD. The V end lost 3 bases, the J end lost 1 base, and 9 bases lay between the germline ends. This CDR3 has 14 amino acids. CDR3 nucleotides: TGTGCCATCAGTGACGGACGGACCCAAGAGACCCAGTACTTC. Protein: CAISDGRTQETQYF.

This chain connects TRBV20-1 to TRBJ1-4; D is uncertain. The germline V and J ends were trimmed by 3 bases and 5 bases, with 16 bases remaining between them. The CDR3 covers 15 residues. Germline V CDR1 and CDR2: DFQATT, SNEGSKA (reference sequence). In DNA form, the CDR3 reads TGCAGTGCTAGGCCTTCTTGGGCGGGCAATGAAAAACTGTTTTTT. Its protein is CSARPSWAGNEKLFF.

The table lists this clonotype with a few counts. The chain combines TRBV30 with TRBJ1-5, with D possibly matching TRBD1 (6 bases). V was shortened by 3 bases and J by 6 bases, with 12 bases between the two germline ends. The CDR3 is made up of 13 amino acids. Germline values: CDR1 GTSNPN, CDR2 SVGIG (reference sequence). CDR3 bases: TGTGCCTGGAGGTTGGGGGCAGGTCAGCCCCAGCATTTT. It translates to CAWRLGAGQPQHF.

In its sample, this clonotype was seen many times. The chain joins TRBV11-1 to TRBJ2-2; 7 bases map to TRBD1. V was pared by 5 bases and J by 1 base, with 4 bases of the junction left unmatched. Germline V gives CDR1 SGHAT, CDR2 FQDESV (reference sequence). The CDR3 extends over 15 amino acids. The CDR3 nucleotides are TGTGCCAGCAGCGACAGGGTCCTGAACACCGGGGAGCTGTTTTTT. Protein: CASSDRVLNTGELFF.

CDR3 protein: CASSLRDNTYEQYF. The CDR3 DNA sequence: TGTGCCAGCAGCCTTAGGGACAACACCTACGAGCAGTACTTC. This chain joins TRBV6-1 and TRBJ2-7; tentative D call: TRBD1 (6 bases). The CDR3 is made up of 14 amino acids. CDR1 and CDR2 from the germline V gene are MNHNS and SASEGT. V was cut by 6 bases and J by 2 bases, with 14 bases left in between.

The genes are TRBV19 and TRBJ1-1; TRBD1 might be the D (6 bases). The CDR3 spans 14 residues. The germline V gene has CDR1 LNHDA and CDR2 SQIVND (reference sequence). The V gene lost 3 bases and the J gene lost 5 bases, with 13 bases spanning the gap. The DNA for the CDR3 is TGTGCCAGTAGTATGGGGGGCGGTAGGACTGAAGCTTTCTTT. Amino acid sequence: CASSMGGGRTEAFF.

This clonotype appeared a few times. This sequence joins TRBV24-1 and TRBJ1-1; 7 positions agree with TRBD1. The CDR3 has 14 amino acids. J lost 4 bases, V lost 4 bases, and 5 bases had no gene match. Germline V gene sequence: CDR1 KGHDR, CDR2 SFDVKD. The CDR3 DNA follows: TGTGCCACCAGTGACACCTCAGGGGGCACTGAAGCTTTCTTT. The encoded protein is CATSDTSGGTEAFF.

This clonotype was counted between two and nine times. CDR3 coding DNA: TGTGCCATCGGAACAGGGGTTTTCTACAATGAGCAGTTCTTC. This translates into CAIGTGVFYNEQFF. The chain carries TRBV10-3 and TRBJ2-1; 7 bases match TRBD1. Germline CDR1 reads ENHRY; CDR2 reads SYGVKD. The trim removed 8 bases at V and 3 bases at J, leaving 7 bases unmatched. The CDR3 is 14 amino acids.

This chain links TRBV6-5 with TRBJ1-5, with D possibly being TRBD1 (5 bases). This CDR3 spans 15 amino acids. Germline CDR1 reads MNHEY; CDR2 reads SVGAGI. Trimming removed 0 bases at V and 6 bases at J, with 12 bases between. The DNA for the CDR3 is TGTGCCAGCAGTTACTCGCGGGGGTCGGGTCAGCCCCAGCATTTT. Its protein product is CASSYSRGSGQPQHF.